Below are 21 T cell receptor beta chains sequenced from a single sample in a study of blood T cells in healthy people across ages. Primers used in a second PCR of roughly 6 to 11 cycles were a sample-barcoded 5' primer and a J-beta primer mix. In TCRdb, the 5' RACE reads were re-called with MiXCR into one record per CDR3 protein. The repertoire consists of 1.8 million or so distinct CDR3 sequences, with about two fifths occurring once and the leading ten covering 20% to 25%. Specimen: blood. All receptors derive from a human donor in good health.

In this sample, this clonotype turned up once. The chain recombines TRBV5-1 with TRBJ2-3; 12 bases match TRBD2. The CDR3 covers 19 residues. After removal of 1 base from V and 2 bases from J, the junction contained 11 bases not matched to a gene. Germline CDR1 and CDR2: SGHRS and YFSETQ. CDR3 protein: CASSLQPLAGGDSTDTQYF. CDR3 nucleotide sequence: TGCGCCAGCAGCTTGCAGCCTCTAGCGGGGGGGGACTCCACAGATACGCAGTATTTT.

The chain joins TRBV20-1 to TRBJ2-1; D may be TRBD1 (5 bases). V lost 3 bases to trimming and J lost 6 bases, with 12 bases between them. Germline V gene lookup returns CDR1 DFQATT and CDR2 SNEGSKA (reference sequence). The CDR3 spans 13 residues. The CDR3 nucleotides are TGCAGTGCTAGCCGAGACAGCTTCAATGAGCAGTTCTTC. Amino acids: CSASRDSFNEQFF.

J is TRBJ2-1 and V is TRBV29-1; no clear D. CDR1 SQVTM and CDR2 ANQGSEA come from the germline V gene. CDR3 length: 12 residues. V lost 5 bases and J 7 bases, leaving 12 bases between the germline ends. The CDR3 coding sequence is TGCAGCGTTCATTTCGCCCGAAATGAGCAGTTCTTC. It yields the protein CSVHFARNEQFF.

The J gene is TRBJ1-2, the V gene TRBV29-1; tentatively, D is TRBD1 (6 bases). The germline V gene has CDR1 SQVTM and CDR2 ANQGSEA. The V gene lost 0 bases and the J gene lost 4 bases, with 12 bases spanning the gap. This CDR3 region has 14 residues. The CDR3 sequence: CSVEEPGQVYGYTF. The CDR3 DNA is TGCAGCGTTGAAGAGCCGGGACAAGTCTATGGCTACACCTTC.

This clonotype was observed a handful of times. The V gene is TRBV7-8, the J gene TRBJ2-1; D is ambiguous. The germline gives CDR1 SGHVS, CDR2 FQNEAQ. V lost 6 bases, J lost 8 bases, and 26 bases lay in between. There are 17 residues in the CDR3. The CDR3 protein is CASSPPLLSAKPDEQFF. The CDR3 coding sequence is TGTGCCAGCAGTCCTCCACTACTAAGCGCGAAACCCGATGAGCAGTTCTTC.

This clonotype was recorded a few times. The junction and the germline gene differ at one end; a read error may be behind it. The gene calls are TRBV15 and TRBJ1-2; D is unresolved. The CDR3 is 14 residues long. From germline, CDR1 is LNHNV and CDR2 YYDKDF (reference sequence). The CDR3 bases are TGTGTCACCGGCAGAGATCGGGAATTCTATGGCTACACCTTC. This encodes CVTGRDREFYGYTF.

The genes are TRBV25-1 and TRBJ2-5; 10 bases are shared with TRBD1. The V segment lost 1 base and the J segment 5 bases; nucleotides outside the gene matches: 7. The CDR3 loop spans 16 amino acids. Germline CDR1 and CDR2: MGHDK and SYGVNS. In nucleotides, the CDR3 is TGTGCCAGCAGTGAATTCCGACAGGGGGCGACGGAGACCCAGTACTTC. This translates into CASSEFRQGATETQYF.

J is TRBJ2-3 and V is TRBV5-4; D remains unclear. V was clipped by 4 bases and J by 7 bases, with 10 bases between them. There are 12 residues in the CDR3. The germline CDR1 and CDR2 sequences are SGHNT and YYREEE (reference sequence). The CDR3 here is CASSPGPNTQYF. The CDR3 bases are TGTGCCAGCAGCCCCGGACCCAATACGCAGTATTTT.

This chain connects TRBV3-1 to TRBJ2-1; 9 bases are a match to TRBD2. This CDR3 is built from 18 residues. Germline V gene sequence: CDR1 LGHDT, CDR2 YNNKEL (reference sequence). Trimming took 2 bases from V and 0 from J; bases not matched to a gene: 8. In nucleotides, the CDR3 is TGTGCCAGCAGCCAAATCCTTAGCGGGGGCAGCTCCTACAATGAGCAGTTCTTC. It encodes CASSQILSGGSSYNEQFF.

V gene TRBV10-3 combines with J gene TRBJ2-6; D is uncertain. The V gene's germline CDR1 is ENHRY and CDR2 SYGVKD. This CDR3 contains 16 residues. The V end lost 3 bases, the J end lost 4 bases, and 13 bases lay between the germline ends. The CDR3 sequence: CAISEQAPGGANVLTF. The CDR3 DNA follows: TGTGCCATCAGTGAACAAGCCCCTGGGGGGGCCAACGTCCTGACTTTC.

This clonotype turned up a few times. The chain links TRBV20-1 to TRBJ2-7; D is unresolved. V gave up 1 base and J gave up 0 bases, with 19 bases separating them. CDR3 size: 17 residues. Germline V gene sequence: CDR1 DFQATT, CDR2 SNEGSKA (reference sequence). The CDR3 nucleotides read TGCAGTGCTAGAGGATCCCTGAGAGGACGGCCCTCCTACGAGCAGTACTTC. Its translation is CSARGSLRGRPSYEQYF.

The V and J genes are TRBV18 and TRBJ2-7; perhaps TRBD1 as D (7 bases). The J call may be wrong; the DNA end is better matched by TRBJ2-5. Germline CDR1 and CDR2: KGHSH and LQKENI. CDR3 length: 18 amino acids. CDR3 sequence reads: CASSPGVPQGGLQETQYF. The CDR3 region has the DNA TGTGCCAGCTCACCCGGGGTCCCTCAGGGGGGCCTACAAGAGACCCAGTACTTC.

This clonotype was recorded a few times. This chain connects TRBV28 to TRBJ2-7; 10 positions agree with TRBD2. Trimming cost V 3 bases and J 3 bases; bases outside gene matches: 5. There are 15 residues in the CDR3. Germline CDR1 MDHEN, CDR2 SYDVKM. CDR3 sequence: CASSLGAGGFYEQYF. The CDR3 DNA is TGTGCCAGCAGTTTGGGAGCGGGGGGGTTCTACGAGCAGTACTTC.

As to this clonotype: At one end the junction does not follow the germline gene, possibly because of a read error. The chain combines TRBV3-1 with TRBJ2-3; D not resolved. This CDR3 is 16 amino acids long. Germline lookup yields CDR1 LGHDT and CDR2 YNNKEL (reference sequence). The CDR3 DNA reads TGTGCCAGTAGCCAAGATTTGGCCAGATCCACAGATACGCAGTATTTT. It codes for CASSQDLARSTDTQYF.

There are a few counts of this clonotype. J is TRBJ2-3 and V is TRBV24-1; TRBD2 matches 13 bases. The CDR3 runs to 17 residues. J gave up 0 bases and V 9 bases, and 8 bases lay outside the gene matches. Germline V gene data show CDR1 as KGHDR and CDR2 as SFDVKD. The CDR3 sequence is CATGLAGAVGSTDTQYF. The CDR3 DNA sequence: TGTGCCACCGGACTAGCGGGGGCCGTCGGTAGCACAGATACGCAGTATTTT.

The DNA of the CDR3 is TGCAGTGCCCCGTGGGCTACCACCTACGAGCAGTACTTC. Amino acid sequence: CSAPWATTYEQYF. V is TRBV20-1 and J is TRBJ2-7; D gene unclear. V lost 6 bases and J 2 bases, leaving 14 bases between the germline ends. CDR3 length: 13 amino acids. CDR1 is DFQATT and CDR2 is SNEGSKA in the germline V gene (reference sequence).

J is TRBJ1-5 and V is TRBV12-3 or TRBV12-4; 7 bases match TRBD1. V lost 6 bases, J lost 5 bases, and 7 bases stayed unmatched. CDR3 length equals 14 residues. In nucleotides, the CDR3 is TGTGCCAGCAGATTCGGGACAGTGGATCAGCCCCAGCATTTT. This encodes CASRFGTVDQPQHF.

The CDR3 bases are TGTGCCAGCTCACCCAGCGCGGGACAGCTTAATGAAAAACTGTTTTTT. It specifies CASSPSAGQLNEKLFF. The rearrangement uses TRBV18 and TRBJ1-4, with TRBD1 matching 7 bases. CDR1 is KGHSH and CDR2 is LQKENI in the germline V gene. V was clipped by 3 bases and J by 4 bases; unmatched bases: 8. The CDR3 runs to 16 residues.

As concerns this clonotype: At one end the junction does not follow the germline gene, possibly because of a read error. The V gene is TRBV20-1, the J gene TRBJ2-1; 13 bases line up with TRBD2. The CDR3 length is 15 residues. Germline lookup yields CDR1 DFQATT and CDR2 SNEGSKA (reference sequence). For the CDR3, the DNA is TGCAGTGCTATACCGGGACTAGCGGGGATTAATGGGCAGTTCTTC. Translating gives CSAIPGLAGINGQFF.

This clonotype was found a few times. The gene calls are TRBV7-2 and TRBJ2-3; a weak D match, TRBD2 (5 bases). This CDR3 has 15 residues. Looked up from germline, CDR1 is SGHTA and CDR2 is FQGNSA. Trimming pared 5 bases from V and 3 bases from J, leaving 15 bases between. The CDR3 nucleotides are TGTGCCAGCAGCCCTAGCAGTGGATTTACAGATACGCAGTATTTT. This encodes CASSPSSGFTDTQYF.

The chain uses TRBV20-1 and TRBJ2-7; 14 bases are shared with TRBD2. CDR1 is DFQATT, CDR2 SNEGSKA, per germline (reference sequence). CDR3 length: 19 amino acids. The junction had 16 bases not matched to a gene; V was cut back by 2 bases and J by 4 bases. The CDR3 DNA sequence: TGCAGTGCTAGAACTCGGACTAGCGGGGGGCCTCGCCCCAATTACGAGCAGTACTTC. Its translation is CSARTRTSGGPRPNYEQYF.